These T cell receptor beta chains were read from a single sample in a study of CD8 T cells in ankylosing spondylitis. TCRdb used MiXCR to reprocess the 5' RACE reads, holding one entry per CDR3 protein. The sample includes 200,000 to 250,000 distinct CDR3 sequences, around 6.6% of them seen just once. Sequencing used blood, either unsorted or a sorted T cell fraction (not recorded which). The receptors were gathered from a male donor with ankylosing spondylitis. Each CDR3 is given with its conserved first and last residue. A D gene is named only where the DNA matches it firmly. A clone size is listed for some rows: how often the clone was seen (once, few, many), or a class if it is expanded.

15	-	TRBV9	TRBD2	TRBJ2-1	TGTGCCAGCAGCGTAGCCACGGGGGGGCCAGATGAGCAGTTCTTC	CASSVATGGPDEQFF
14	many	TRBV20-1	TRBD2	TRBJ2-7	TGCAGTGCCCTGGGACTAGCGGGGCACTACGAGCAGTACTTC	CSALGLAGHYEQYF
18	-	TRBV7-8	TRBD1	TRBJ1-1	TGTGCCAGCAGCCGTTTCCAGGGGGCCTCAGCATTGAACACTGAAGCTTTCTTT	CASSRFQGASALNTEAFF
15	-	TRBV25-1	-	TRBJ2-2	TGTGCCAGCAGTGAAACTCTGACTATTACCGGGGAGCTGTTTTTT	CASSETLTITGELFF
14	-	TRBV5-1	-	TRBJ2-7	TGCGCCAGCAGCTTGGAAAGCGCTAGCTACGAGCAGTACTTC	CASSLESASYEQYF
15	many	TRBV11-2	TRBD1	TRBJ2-7	TGTGCCAGCAGCTCCGGGGGACAGGGTGTCCACGAGCAGTACTTC	CASSSGGQGVHEQYF
12	many	TRBV28	-	TRBJ1-2	TGTGCCAGCAGTTTGACCGATTATGGCTACACCTTC	CASSLTDYGYTF
15	many	TRBV12-3/TRBV12-4	-	TRBJ2-3	TGTGCCAGCAGTTTAGGTTTGTACACCAGGGATACGCAGTATTTT	CASSLGLYTRDTQYF
15	-	TRBV11-3	TRBD2	TRBJ2-1	TGTGCCAGCAGCTTAACGGGAGGGCCTTTTTATGAGCAGTTCTTC	CASSLTGGPFYEQFF
13	many	TRBV9	-	TRBJ1-1	TGTGCCAGCGGGGTGGGGGGCAGATCTGAAGCTTTCTTT	CASGVGGRSEAFF
16	few	TRBV20-1	TRBD2	TRBJ2-5	TGCAGTGCTCAGGGACTAGCGGGGGGAATCCAAGAGACCCAGTACTTC	CSAQGLAGGIQETQYF
19	-	TRBV28	-	TRBJ2-6	TGTGCCAGCAGTTTTCAAAAGTGGCAGGGGAGGGATGGGGCCAACGTCCTGACTTTC	CASSFQKWQGRDGANVLTF
12	many	TRBV28	-	TRBJ2-3	TGTGCCAGCAGTCTGAGCACAGATACGCAGTATTTT	CASSLSTDTQYF
14	many	TRBV20-1	-	TRBJ2-5	TGCAGTGCTAGAGATAGGGGCAGCCAAGAGACCCAGTACTTC	CSARDRGSQETQYF
13	-	TRBV10-1	-	TRBJ1-1	TGCGCCAGCAGTGAAAGGGAGAGAGCTGAAGCTTTCTTT	CASSERERAEAFF
13	many	TRBV29-1	-	TRBJ2-5	TGCAGCGTTGATTTCGGGGCGCAAGAGACCCAGTACTTC	CSVDFGAQETQYF
15	-	TRBV4-2	-	TRBJ1-4	TGTGCCAGCACCACTCGGACAGCCGTTAATGAAAAACTGTTTTTT	CASTTRTAVNEKLFF
15	-	TRBV4-2	-	TRBJ1-5	TGTGCCAGCAAGCCACAGGTTTATAGCAATCAGCCCCAGCATTTT	CASKPQVYSNQPQHF
13	-	TRBV4-2	-	TRBJ2-7	TGTGCCAGCAGCCAAGATGCACCCTACGAGCAGTACTTC	CASSQDAPYEQYF
16	many	TRBV7-2	TRBD2	TRBJ2-5	TGTGCCAGCAGCTTAGTTGGACTAGTAGAGAGAGAGACCCAGTACTTC	CASSLVGLVERETQYF
16	many	TRBV6-1	-	TRBJ1-1	TGTGCCAGCAGCCATACTCCTGGGATAATGAACACTGAAGCTTTCTTT	CASSHTPGIMNTEAFF
17	many	TRBV20-1	TRBD2	TRBJ2-5	TGCAGTGCTAGAGTAGGCATAGGCGGGGGGACCCAAGAGACCCAGTACTTC	CSARVGIGGGTQETQYF
17	-	TRBV5-5	TRBD1	TRBJ2-7	TGTGCCAGCAGCTCCGGGACAGGAAAAGGGTACTCCTACGAGCAGTACTTC	CASSSGTGKGYSYEQYF
11	many	TRBV29-1	-	TRBJ2-1	TGCAGCGTTGCCCGTGGGAATGAGCAGTTCTTC	CSVARGNEQFF
16	few	TRBV7-9	-	TRBJ2-7	TGTGCCAGCAGCTTAGGTGGTAGAACAGGGAAGTACGAGCAGTACTTC	CASSLGGRTGKYEQYF
16	many	TRBV5-1	-	TRBJ1-2	TGCGCCAGCAGCCCTGGACGGAAGGGTCGTAACTATGGCTACACCTTC	CASSPGRKGRNYGYTF
14	many	TRBV7-9	-	TRBJ2-3	TGTGCCAGCAGCTTGACCGAGGGAGGTGATACGCAGTATTTT	CASSLTEGGDTQYF
15	many	TRBV4-1	TRBD1	TRBJ1-5	TGCGCCAGCAGCCAGACAGGGTCCCTGAATCAGCCCCAGCATTTT	CASSQTGSLNQPQHF
15	many	TRBV27	-	TRBJ2-7	TGTGCCAGCAGTCCCTTGAGGAGGGCGTACTACGAGCAGTACTTC	CASSPLRRAYYEQYF
15	many	TRBV6-2/TRBV6-3	TRBD1	TRBJ2-7	TGTGCCAGCAGTTACCTGGGACAGGGGTCATACGAGCAGTACTTC	CASSYLGQGSYEQYF
17	-	TRBV27	-	TRBJ2-2	TGTGCCAGCAGAACCCTCCCGGGGCGGAGTAACCCCGGGGAGCTGTTTTTT	CASRTLPGRSNPGELFF
15	many	TRBV7-9	TRBD1	TRBJ1-2	TGTGCCAGCAGCACCGGGCGAGACAGGGACTATGGCTACACCTTC	CASSTGRDRDYGYTF
15	many	TRBV7-2	-	TRBJ1-1	TGTGCCAGCAGCTTATTAAACAGCTGGCGAGGTGAAGCTTTCTTT	CASSLLNSWRGEAFF
16	many	TRBV7-9	-	TRBJ2-3	TGTGCCAGCAGATTAGGTGGACTATATAGCACAGATACGCAGTATTTT	CASRLGGLYSTDTQYF
14	-	TRBV7-2	-	TRBJ2-7	TGTGCCAGCAGCTTAGATGGGTCAGGCTACGAGCAGTACTTC	CASSLDGSGYEQYF
13	few	TRBV7-9	-	TRBJ2-7	TGTGCCAGCAGCCCCAGGGAGAGAAACGAGCAGTACTTC	CASSPRERNEQYF
15	many	TRBV4-1	-	TRBJ2-7	TGCGCCAGCAGCCAAGACGCTGCTCTCCTCTACGAGCAGTACTTC	CASSQDAALLYEQYF
13	-	TRBV12-3/TRBV12-4	-	TRBJ2-5	TGTGCCAGCAGGGCCCCCAGCCCAGAGACCCAGCACTTC	CASRAPSPETQHF
13	many	TRBV20-1	-	TRBJ2-7	TGCAGTGCTAGGTGGGGAATCTCCTACGAGCAGTACTTC	CSARWGISYEQYF
13	many	TRBV27	-	TRBJ1-2	TGTGCCAGCAGTTTTGGACAGCTTCTCTTCTACACCTTC	CASSFGQLLFYTF
13	few	TRBV3-1	-	TRBJ2-3	TGTGCCAGCAGCCAAGATCCGGCTAGCAGTGTCGCTTTT	CASSQDPASSVAF
13	many	TRBV7-2	TRBD1	TRBJ2-7	TGTGCCAGCAGCTTAAGGGGGCCGTACGAGCAGTACTTC	CASSLRGPYEQYF
12	many	TRBV28	-	TRBJ1-1	TGTGCCAGCAGTTTAGCCAGGTATGAAGCTTTCTTT	CASSLARYEAFF
14	many	TRBV28	-	TRBJ2-7	TGTGCCAGCAGTCCCGTTGGGGGGAGCTACGAGCAGTACTTC	CASSPVGGSYEQYF
15	few	TRBV7-9	-	TRBJ2-2	TGTGCCAGCAGCTTATCAGGGGTGGTCACCGGGGAGCTGTTTTTT	CASSLSGVVTGELFF
12	many	TRBV12-3/TRBV12-4	-	TRBJ1-2	TGTGCCAGCAGTTTCACTTCTCATGGCTACACCTTC	CASSFTSHGYTF
13	many	TRBV12-3/TRBV12-4	-	TRBJ1-2	TGTGCCACACGGTACGGAGGGGCCTATGGCTACACCTTC	CATRYGGAYGYTF
14	few	TRBV6-2/TRBV6-3	-	TRBJ1-1	TGTGCCAGCACCCCGACAGGCTTGGGGACTGAAGCTTTCTTT	CASTPTGLGTEAFF
13	many	TRBV28	-	TRBJ2-1	TGTGCCAGCAGTCTGGACCGCTACAATGAGCAGTTCTTC	CASSLDRYNEQFF
14	many	TRBV7-9	-	TRBJ2-6	TGTGCCAGCATGGGGGCCCCTGGGGCCAACGTCCTGACTTTC	CASMGAPGANVLTF
13	-	TRBV6-1	TRBD1	TRBJ1-1	TGTGCCAGCAGTGCGGGACAGCCCCCTGAAGCTTTCTTT	CASSAGQPPEAFF
14	many	TRBV27	TRBD1	TRBJ2-4	TGTGCCAGCAGCTCCGGGACAGTCAAAAACATTCAGTACTTC	CASSSGTVKNIQYF
15	few	TRBV4-1	-	TRBJ1-2	TGCGCCAGCAGCTACCGGGAATCAGCTAACTATGGCTACACCTTC	CASSYRESANYGYTF
15	many	TRBV6-2/TRBV6-3	-	TRBJ2-1	TGTGCCAGCACCCACGGGATAAGGGGCTACAATGAGCAGTTCTTC	CASTHGIRGYNEQFF
14	many	TRBV7-9	TRBD2	TRBJ2-7	TGTGCCAGCAGCTTTAGCGGGAGCAGGTACGAGCAGTACTTC	CASSFSGSRYEQYF